The rows below give T cell receptor beta chains drawn from one sample of a study of shared clonotypes between healthy human individuals. Assay used: immunoSEQ multiplex PCR; TCRdb lists only in-frame clones, some missing. The sample shows around 1.1 million clones, approximately 80% of them seen only once. Sequences were obtained from memory CD4+ T cells from PBMCs. The receptors originated from a man in his late teens or twenties in good health. Some clones in this sample may be carry-over from other donors' samples. Each CDR3 is given with its conserved first and last residue.

J | V | CDR3
TRBJ2-7 | TRBV20-1 | CSASSDEQYF
TRBJ2-1 | TRBV5-4 | CASSLAGGSVYNEQFF
TRBJ2-7 | TRBV27 | CASSFRHGSYEQYF
TRBJ1-1 | TRBV30 | CAWSLGGKNTEAFF
TRBJ2-6 | TRBV6-4 | CASSEGGGIRANVLTF
TRBJ2-7 | TRBV6-5 | CASRGSGTGTYEQYF
TRBJ1-4 | TRBV4-3 | CASSQIVRSDEKLFF
TRBJ1-1 | TRBV9 | CASSVVGGITEAFF
TRBJ2-7 | TRBV2 | CASSLSYEQYF
TRBJ2-1 | TRBV5-1 | CASSLGQLADYNEQFF
TRBJ2-1 | TRBV9 | CASSVGGDYNEQFF
TRBJ2-7 | TRBV6-1 | CATHLRDRETYEQYF
TRBJ2-7 | TRBV7-9 | CACSNYEQYF
TRBJ1-1 | TRBV30 | CAWRASGGTEAFF
TRBJ2-7 | TRBV19 | CAANRREQYF
TRBJ1-3 | TRBV30 | CAFQTVFSGNTIYF
TRBJ2-2 | TRBV4-1 | CASSQEGLGNTGELFF
TRBJ2-3 | TRBV19 | CASSIGFTDTQYF
TRBJ2-3 | TRBV5-4 | CASSKGLAGVEDTQYF
TRBJ1-5 | TRBV29-1 | CSVQSTGNQPQHF
TRBJ2-2 | TRBV18 | CASSSRDRVNTGELFF
TRBJ2-5 | TRBV5-1 | CASSQGTSGSIQTQYF
TRBJ1-5 | TRBV18 | CASSPRQGGQPQHF
TRBJ1-2 | TRBV7-9 | CASSPSGGTGYTF
TRBJ2-7 | TRBV5-8 | CASSLRQMSYEQYF
TRBJ2-7 | TRBV5-1 | CASNLQGGLAGAEQYF
TRBJ2-3 | TRBV5-6 | CASSPGLGVDTQYF
TRBJ1-4 | TRBV7-2 | CASSQEGTRGGEKLFF
TRBJ2-7 | TRBV2 | CASKNRDRSYEQYF
TRBJ2-3 | TRBV5-1 | CASSLVPADTQYF
TRBJ1-5 | TRBV30 | CAWSHLGPQHF
TRBJ2-1 | TRBV18 | CASSPPGSGRVYNEQFF
TRBJ2-1 | TRBV10-3 | CAISPRGAGDDNEQFF
TRBJ1-2 | TRBV9 | CASSVAGGYGYTF
TRBJ2-3 | TRBV6-1 | CASRPRTASTDTQYF
TRBJ1-5 | TRBV28 | CASRAFGRESNQPQHF
TRBJ1-3 | TRBV28 | CASSFNRPRSGNTIYF
TRBJ2-5 | TRBV7-2 | CASSLGRLAGEWETQYF
TRBJ1-2 | TRBV20-1 | CSADYGYTF
TRBJ2-6 | TRBV25-1 | CASSEWVTGESGANVLTF